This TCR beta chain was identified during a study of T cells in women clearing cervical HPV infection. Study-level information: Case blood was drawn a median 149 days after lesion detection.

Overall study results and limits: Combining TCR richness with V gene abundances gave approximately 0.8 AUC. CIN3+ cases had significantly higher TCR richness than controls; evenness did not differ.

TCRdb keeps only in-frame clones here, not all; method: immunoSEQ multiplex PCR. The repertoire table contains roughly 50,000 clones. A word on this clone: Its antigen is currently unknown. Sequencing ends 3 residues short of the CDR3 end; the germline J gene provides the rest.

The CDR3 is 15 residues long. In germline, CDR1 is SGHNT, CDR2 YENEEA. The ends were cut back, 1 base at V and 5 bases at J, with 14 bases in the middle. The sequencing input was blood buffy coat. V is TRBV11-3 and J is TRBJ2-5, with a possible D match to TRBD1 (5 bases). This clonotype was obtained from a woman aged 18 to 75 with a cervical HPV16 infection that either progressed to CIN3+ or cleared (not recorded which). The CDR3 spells CASSLVVQGGETQYF. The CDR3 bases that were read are TGTGCCAGCAGCTTAGTCGTCCAGGGTGGCGAGACC.